Below, 2 T cell receptor beta chains from the same sample are listed, as sequenced in a study of identifying expanded T cells in peripheral blood. The repertoire was sequenced with immunoSEQ multiplex PCR; TCRdb's copy has only in-frame clones and lacks some. The sample has around 99,000 clones; 88% are singletons. The sequenced sample consisted of blood. All receptors derive from a person aged 18 to 75 in good health.

J is TRBJ1-1 and V is TRBV7-2; 8 positions agree with TRBD1. CDR3 size: 15 residues. The junction had 7 bases not matched to a gene; V was cut back by 3 bases and J by 4 bases. Germline V gene data show CDR1 as SGHTA and CDR2 as FQGNSA. This chain's CDR3 is CASSFTGGVGTEAFF. The CDR3 DNA is TGTGCCAGCAGCTTTACAGGGGGTGTCGGCACTGAAGCTTTCTTT.

This clone was detected only a few times. The V and J genes are TRBV7-9 and TRBJ1-1, with D tentatively TRBD1 (5 bases). The CDR3 loop spans 12 amino acids. The V end was cut by 1 base, the J end by 11 bases, with 11 bases between. Germline assignment: CDR1 SEHNR and CDR2 FQNEAQ (reference sequence). CDR3 nucleotides: TGTGCCAGCAGCTTAGGGCAGGGCTCGGCTTTCTTT. It encodes CASSLGQGSAFF. Based on the CDR3 plus reference TRBV7-9 and TRBJ1-1, the full variable domain is DTGVSQNPRHKITKRGQNVTFRCDPISEHNRLYWYRQTLGQGPEFLTYFQNEAQLEKSRLLSDRFSAERPKGSFSTLEIQRTEQGDSAMYLCASSLGQGSAFFGQGTRLTVV.